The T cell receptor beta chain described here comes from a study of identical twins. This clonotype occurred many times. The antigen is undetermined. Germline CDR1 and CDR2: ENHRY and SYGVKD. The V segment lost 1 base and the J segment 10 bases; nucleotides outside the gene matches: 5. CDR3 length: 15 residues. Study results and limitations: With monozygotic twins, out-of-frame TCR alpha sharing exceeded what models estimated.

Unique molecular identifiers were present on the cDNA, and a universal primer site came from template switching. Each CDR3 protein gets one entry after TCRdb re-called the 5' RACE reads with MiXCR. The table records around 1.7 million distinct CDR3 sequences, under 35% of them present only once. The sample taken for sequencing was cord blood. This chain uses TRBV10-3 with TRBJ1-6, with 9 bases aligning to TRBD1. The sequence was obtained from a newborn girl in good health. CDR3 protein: CAISEFGTGQSPLHF. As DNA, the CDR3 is TGTGCCATCAGTGAGTTCGGGACAGGGCAATCACCCCTCCACTTT.